The clone carrying this T cell receptor beta chain has just one count. Using immunoSEQ multiplex PCR, the repertoire was profiled, and TCRdb retains in-frame clones only, with some absent. The sample carries under 550,000 clones, 95% to 97% recorded once. This sample is part of a study of shared clonotypes between healthy human individuals. CDR1 and CDR2 (germline): SGHNT, YYREEE (reference sequence). V lost 4 bases to trimming and J lost 2 bases; unmatched junction nucleotides: 12. This CDR3 is 17 amino acids long. This receptor was identified in a woman aged 25 to 45 in good health. Material: naive CD4+ T cells sorted from blood. Noted subset: CD45RA+ positively selected. J is TRBJ2-3 and V is TRBV5-4, with 8 nucleotides matching TRBD2. The CDR3 sequence: CASSRRIAGPYTDTQYF. The CDR3 region has the DNA TGTGCCAGCAGCCGTCGGATAGCGGGACCCTACACAGATACGCAGTATTTT.